This TCR beta chain came from a study of cytomegalovirus exposure and HLA in healthy donors. Assay: immunoSEQ multiplex PCR; the TCRdb copy retains only in-frame clones and omits some. The sample includes roughly 330,000 clones, 87% of them seen just once. CDR3 length: 14 residues. V shed 5 bases and J 10 bases; nucleotides not matched to a gene: 7. The germline CDR1 and CDR2 sequences are MNHEY and SMNVEV (reference sequence). This clonotype was sampled from a woman aged 25-40 years in good health and CMV-seropositive. The specimen was PBMCs. This rearrangement joins TRBV27 to TRBJ1-6; 8 bases match TRBD1. CDR3 amino acids: CASSHRGFNSPLHF. The DNA of the CDR3 is TGTGCCAGCAGTCACAGGGGGTTCAACTCACCCCTCCACTTT.